This TCR beta chain came from a study of Graves' ophthalmopathy and Graves' hyperthyroidism. Ten or more counts support this clonotype. TCR beta CDR3 regions were amplified from RNA transcripts. The first-round RT-PCR employed HTBI primers together with the Qiagen OneStep RT-PCR kit. A multiplex PCR was then performed as the second round. In TCRdb, the multiplex PCR reads were re-called with MiXCR into one record per CDR3 protein. Of approximately 540,000 distinct CDR3 sequences listed, approximately 35% are singletons. Sequencing used peripheral blood or thyroid tissue (not recorded which). This TCR was recovered from an adult man with Graves' hyperthyroidism.

The CDR3 DNA sequence: TGTGCCAGCAGCTTGGCCATAATGGGGAACACCGGGGAGCTGTTTTTT. Protein: CASSLAIMGNTGELFF. V usage is TRBV5-6 and J usage is TRBJ2-2, with D uncertain. The CDR3 has 16 amino acids. CDR1 is SGHDT and CDR2 is YYEEEE in the germline V gene. V dropped 0 bases and J dropped 1 base, with 10 bases sitting between them.